A single sample gave rise to the 32 T cell receptor beta chains below, sequenced in a study of blood T cells in healthy people across ages. Alongside a J-beta primer mix, a sample-barcoded 5' primer served in a second PCR lasting roughly 6 to 11 cycles. TCRdb re-analysed the 5' RACE reads in MiXCR, keeping a single row per CDR3 protein. The profile shows 1.4 million to 1.5 million distinct CDR3 sequences, roughly 40% of them singletons. The sample comprised blood. Source of these receptors: a young woman in good health.

The V call is TRBV4-1, the J call TRBJ2-3; the D gene is possibly TRBD1 (5 bases). CDR1 is MGHRA and CDR2 is YSYEKL in the germline V gene. The V and J ends lost 3 bases and 1 base respectively, with 17 bases between them. The CDR3 has 17 residues. In DNA, the CDR3 is TGCGCCAGCAGCCATAAAGACTTCCGACAGCGCACAGATACGCAGTATTTT. Translated: CASSHKDFRQRTDTQYF.

The rearrangement links TRBV7-9 to TRBJ2-6; D uncertain. This CDR3 has 15 residues. CDR1 and CDR2 (germline): SEHNR, FQNEAQ (reference sequence). The ends were cut back, 6 bases at V and 2 bases at J, with 11 bases in the middle. The CDR3, as DNA: TGTGCCAGCAGGGGGTGGAGCGCTGGGGCCAACGTCCTGACTTTC. Translating gives CASRGWSAGANVLTF.

This clonotype turned up a few times. The V call is TRBV29-1, the J call TRBJ2-5, with D uncertain. Germline CDR1 is SQVTM and CDR2 is ANQGSEA. Trimming stripped 6 bases from V and 5 bases from J, with 1 base between. This CDR3 comprises 8 residues. In DNA, the CDR3 is TGCAGCGTGGAGACCCAGTACTTC. Translation gives CSVETQYF. The whole variable domain, remainder taken from reference TRBV29-1 and TRBJ2-5, is SAVISQKPSRDICQRGTSLTIQCQVDSQVTMMFWYRQQPGQSLTLIATANQGSEATYESGFVIDKFPISRPNLTFSTLTVSNMSPEDSSIYLCSVETQYFGPGTRLLVL.

The rearrangement links TRBV6-5 to TRBJ2-2, with D perhaps TRBD1 (8 bases). The length of the CDR3 is 15 residues. Trimming took 6 bases from V and 1 from J, leaving 12 bases between them. Germline values: CDR1 MNHEY, CDR2 SVGAGI. In DNA form, the CDR3 reads TGTGCCAGCAGCGGGGGGACAGGGAACACCGGGGAGCTGTTTTTT. Translated: CASSGGTGNTGELFF.

The J gene is TRBJ2-7, the V gene TRBV27; D remains ambiguous. The V gene's germline CDR1 is MNHEY and CDR2 SMNVEV (reference sequence). The V and J ends lost 5 bases and 1 base respectively, with 15 bases between them. This CDR3 is 15 amino acids long. The CDR3 loop is CASSPLSRRSYEQYF. The DNA of the CDR3 is TGTGCCAGCAGTCCACTCAGCCGTAGGTCCTACGAGCAGTACTTC.

This clonotype was seen more than once but under ten times. CDR3 protein: CASSQEEGRDGYTF. CDR3 in DNA: TGTGCCAGCAGCCAAGAAGAAGGGAGGGATGGCTACACCTTC. The chain has TRBV4-2 and TRBJ1-2, with D unclear. The CDR3 consists of 14 residues. The V end lost 0 bases, the J end lost 6 bases, and 11 bases lay between the germline ends. Germline-derived CDR1 and CDR2 are LGHNA and YNFKEQ.

The J gene is TRBJ2-3, the V gene TRBV3-1; perhaps D is TRBD1 or TRBD2 (5 bases each). Trimming left V 7 bases short and J 1 base short, with 12 bases between. Germline V CDR1 and CDR2: LGHDT, YNNKEL (reference sequence). The CDR3 has 14 amino acids. The CDR3 nucleotides are TGTGCCAGCACCAAGAGGGGCGGCACAGATACGCAGTATTTT. It is translated as CASTKRGGTDTQYF.

The CDR3: CASSLEQGSNYEQYF. As DNA, the CDR3 is TGCGCCAGCAGCTTGGAACAGGGCTCAAACTACGAGCAGTACTTC. V usage is TRBV5-1 and J usage is TRBJ2-7; TRBD1 might be the D (6 bases). The V and J ends lost 0 bases and 3 bases respectively, with 13 bases between them. From germline, CDR1 is SGHRS and CDR2 YFSETQ. The CDR3 consists of 15 residues.

The chain combines TRBV5-6 with TRBJ2-1, with D possibly being TRBD1 (5 bases). V was clipped by 0 bases and J by 11 bases, with 18 bases between them. Per the germline V gene, CDR1 is SGHDT and CDR2 is YYEEEE. This CDR3 has 15 residues. CDR3 nucleotide sequence: TGTGCCAGCAGCTTGGGGGGCCGTACCCCCAAGCAGCAGTTCTTC. Its protein is CASSLGGRTPKQQFF.

Of note for this clonotype: The junction departs from the called germline gene at one end, perhaps through a read error. The chain recombines TRBV9 with TRBJ1-5, with TRBD1 identical over 7 bases. The CDR3 is made up of 15 amino acids. CDR1 and CDR2 from the germline V gene are SGDLS and YYNGEE. CDR3 loop: CASNVGRGGNQPQHF. The DNA for the CDR3 is TGTGCCAGCAACGTAGGCAGGGGGGGAAATCAGCCCCAGCATTTT.

The chain combines TRBV2 with TRBJ2-2; D unresolved. CDR1 and CDR2 (germline): SNHLY, FYNNEI. Between the trimmed V and J ends, which lost 7 bases and 7 bases, there was a span of 13 bases. CDR3 length equals 13 residues. CDR3 in DNA: TGTGCCAGCAATATGAGAATGGTCGGGGAGCTGTTTTTT. It translates to CASNMRMVGELFF.

This sequence joins TRBV11-1 and TRBJ2-7, with TRBD2 matching over 8 bases. The germline CDR1 and CDR2 sequences are SGHAT and FQDESV (reference sequence). Losses at the gene ends were 1 base for V and 0 bases for J; bases not matched to a gene: 5. The CDR3 is made up of 16 amino acids. Here the CDR3 DNA reads TGTGCCAGCAGCTTAGAGACTAGCGCCTTCTCCTACGAGCAGTACTTC. This codes for CASSLETSAFSYEQYF.

This clonotype was seen more than once but under ten times. CDR3 sequence: CASSQDGGSVFNEQFF. The CDR3 coding sequence is TGTGCCAGCAGCCAAGATGGGGGGTCTGTTTTCAATGAGCAGTTCTTC. The gene calls are TRBV14 and TRBJ2-1; TRBD2 is a possible D gene (6 bases). The CDR3 loop spans 16 amino acids. Germline V gives CDR1 SGHDN, CDR2 FVKESK. Deletions cut 0 bases from V and 6 bases from J, with 15 bases between. Combining the CDR3 with reference TRBV14 and TRBJ2-1 gives the whole variable domain EAGVTQFPSHSVIEKGQTVTLRCDPISGHDNLYWYRRVMGKEIKFLLHFVKESKQDESGMPNNRFLAERTGGTYSTLKVQPAELEDSGVYFCASSQDGGSVFNEQFFGPGTRLTVL.

This clonotype was recorded at least ten times. V gene TRBV5-1 combines with J gene TRBJ2-1, with a weak D call TRBD2 (5 bases). V lost 0 bases, J lost 6 bases, and 10 bases lay in between. The CDR3 has 14 amino acids. CDR1 and CDR2 from the germline V gene are SGHRS and YFSETQ. Here the CDR3 DNA reads TGCGCCAGCAGCTTGGAAGTGGCGGGCAATGAGCAGTTCTTC. It yields the protein CASSLEVAGNEQFF.

The gene calls are TRBV4-1 and TRBJ2-1; D is unresolved. The V gene lost 0 bases and the J gene lost 4 bases, with 10 bases spanning the gap. Germline assignment: CDR1 MGHRA and CDR2 YSYEKL. The CDR3 is made up of 15 amino acids. The CDR3 region is CASSQDYTPYNEQFF. CDR3 bases: TGCGCCAGCAGCCAAGATTACACCCCGTACAATGAGCAGTTCTTC.

The rearrangement links TRBV7-9 to TRBJ2-4, with a weak D call TRBD2 (6 bases). V gave up 5 bases and J gave up 1 base, with 12 bases separating them. CDR3 size: 15 residues. Germline CDR1 SEHNR, CDR2 FQNEAQ (reference sequence). The CDR3 loop reads CASSPAGTAKNIQYF. The CDR3 nucleotides are TGTGCCAGCAGCCCTGCGGGGACGGCCAAAAACATTCAGTACTTC.

The rearrangement joins TRBV29-1 to TRBJ2-7, with D perhaps TRBD2 (6 bases). This CDR3 has 11 residues. Trimming left V 3 bases short and J 7 bases short, with 10 bases between. Germline CDR1 SQVTM, CDR2 ANQGSEA. CDR3 sequence: CSVETAGEQYF. CDR3 coding DNA: TGCAGCGTTGAGACGGCGGGGGAGCAGTACTTC.

This clonotype was seen a handful of times. The genes are TRBV20-1 and TRBJ2-7; 11 positions agree with TRBD2. The ends lost 4 bases at V and 1 base at J; junction bases unmatched: 3. CDR3 size: 14 residues. CDR1 DFQATT and CDR2 SNEGSKA come from the germline V gene (reference sequence). CDR3 nucleotide sequence: TGCAGTGCTACTAGCGGGAGGAGGTCCTACGAGCAGTACTTC. Translation: CSATSGRRSYEQYF.

The chain links TRBV4-1 to TRBJ1-4; D is uncertain. Trimming took 0 bases from V and 7 from J, leaving 12 bases between them. The CDR3 covers 15 residues. From germline, CDR1 is MGHRA and CDR2 YSYEKL. In nucleotides, the CDR3 is TGCGCCAGCAGCCAAGATGGGCTTCGAGGTGAAAAACTGTTTTTT. Its protein product is CASSQDGLRGEKLFF.

This clonotype was detected a few times. The CDR3: CSAGTSGSIDTQYF. CDR3 DNA: TGCAGTGCCGGGACTAGCGGGAGTATAGATACGCAGTATTTT. This chain uses TRBV20-1 with TRBJ2-3, with TRBD2 identical over 14 bases. J lost 5 bases, V lost 6 bases, and 4 bases had no gene match. There are 14 residues in the CDR3. Germline V gene lookup returns CDR1 DFQATT and CDR2 SNEGSKA (reference sequence).

Concerning this clonotype: One junction end does not reproduce the germline sequence, and a read error may be involved. V usage is TRBV11-2 and J usage is TRBJ2-7; D is possibly TRBD2 (7 bases). Germline assignment: CDR1 SGHAT and CDR2 FQNNGV. The CDR3 contains 15 residues. CDR3 nucleotide sequence: TGTGCCAGCATCCTCGGTAGAGGGGGGGCCTACGAGCGGTACTTC. Translating gives CASILGRGGAYERYF. The entire variable domain, with the rest obtained from reference TRBV11-2 and TRBJ2-7, is as follows: EAGVAQSPRYKIIEKRQSVAFWCNPISGHATLYWYQQILGQGPKLLIQFQNNGVVDDSQLPKDRFSAERLKGVDSTLKIQPAKLEDSAVYLCASILGRGGAYERYFGPGTRLTVT.

This clonotype has at least ten counts. This rearrangement joins TRBV2 to TRBJ2-7; D is possibly TRBD1 (6 bases). Germline lookup yields CDR1 SNHLY and CDR2 FYNNEI. V lost 4 bases and J 0 bases, leaving 16 bases between the germline ends. This CDR3 contains 16 residues. CDR3 in DNA: TGTGCCAGCAGTGTGGGGCCGGGACAAGGCTCCTACGAGCAGTACTTC. Its protein is CASSVGPGQGSYEQYF.

The chain recombines TRBV11-2 with TRBJ2-4; tentatively, D is TRBD1 or TRBD2 (5 bases each). Trimming cost V 1 base and J 11 bases, with 6 bases left between them. The CDR3 length is 11 residues. Looked up from germline, CDR1 is SGHAT and CDR2 is FQNNGV. CDR3 amino acids: CASSLGGLQYF. CDR3 DNA sequence: TGTGCCAGCAGCTTAGGGGGACTTCAGTACTTC.

V gene TRBV4-1 combines with J gene TRBJ2-1; possibly TRBD2 for D (7 bases). This CDR3 has 15 residues. V lost 3 bases and J 6 bases, leaving 15 bases between the germline ends. Germline CDR1 is MGHRA and CDR2 is YSYEKL. This CDR3 is CASSQTRGGGNEQFF. CDR3 bases: TGCGCCAGCAGCCAGACCCGAGGGGGGGGCAATGAGCAGTTCTTC.

A few counts support this clonotype. The rearrangement joins TRBV7-9 to TRBJ1-2, with 8 bases identical to TRBD1. Germline V gene sequence: CDR1 SEHNR, CDR2 FQNEAQ (reference sequence). With 3 bases clipped from V and 0 bases from J, the junction kept 9 bases outside the gene matches. The CDR3 contains 17 residues. CDR3: CASSFPGQGSSNYGYTF. The CDR3 coding sequence is TGTGCCAGCAGCTTCCCCGGACAGGGCTCCTCTAACTATGGCTACACCTTC. Filled out from reference TRBV7-9 and TRBJ1-2, the complete variable domain reads DTGVSQNPRHKITKRGQNVTFRCDPISEHNRLYWYRQTLGQGPEFLTYFQNEAQLEKSRLLSDRFSAERPKGSFSTLEIQRTEQGDSAMYLCASSFPGQGSSNYGYTFGSGTRLTVV.

The sample holds a few counts of this clonotype. This sequence joins TRBV2 and TRBJ1-2, with D perhaps TRBD1 (5 bases). With 1 base removed from V and 4 bases from J, the gap between germline ends came to 13 bases. The germline gives CDR1 SNHLY, CDR2 FYNNEI. The CDR3 totals 15 residues. As DNA, the CDR3 is TGTGCCAGCAGTGAAGGCCCCGGACACCTCTATGGCTACACCTTC. This encodes CASSEGPGHLYGYTF.

The chain has TRBV29-1 and TRBJ2-7; 10 nucleotides line up with TRBD1. Germline assignment: CDR1 SQVTM and CDR2 ANQGSEA. This CDR3 spans 15 amino acids. After removal of 4 bases from V and 3 bases from J, the junction contained 9 bases not matched to a gene. The CDR3 coding sequence is TGCAGCGTTGCCTTCGGGACAGGGGTGATCTACGAGCAGTACTTC. Amino acids: CSVAFGTGVIYEQYF.

The V call is TRBV20-1, the J call TRBJ1-1; D ambiguous. The germline CDR1 and CDR2 sequences are DFQATT and SNEGSKA (reference sequence). The CDR3 covers 11 residues. The germline V and J ends were trimmed by 5 bases and 3 bases, with 7 bases remaining between them. DNA of the CDR3: TGCAGTGCTGGGAAGTACACTGAAGCTTTCTTT. It yields the protein CSAGKYTEAFF.

V and J are TRBV11-2 and TRBJ2-3, with TRBD1 as a possible D gene (6 bases). The CDR3 consists of 12 residues. Trimming cost V 5 bases and J 6 bases, with 9 bases left between them. From germline, CDR1 is SGHAT and CDR2 FQNNGV. The CDR3, as DNA: TGTGCCAGCAGCCCAGGGGACGATACGCAGTATTTT. This translates into CASSPGDDTQYF.

The chain links TRBV20-1 to TRBJ2-7; D is unresolved. The J call is in doubt because the DNA end fits TRBJ2-5 better. CDR1 DFQATT and CDR2 SNEGSKA come from the germline V gene (reference sequence). The CDR3 consists of 15 residues. CDR3 loop: CSAGAARDVRETQYF. CDR3 DNA sequence: TGCAGTGCTGGAGCCGCTAGAGACGTGCGAGAGACCCAGTACTTC.

The chain employs TRBV15 and TRBJ2-7; D gene uncertain. This CDR3 is built from 12 residues. Per the germline V gene, CDR1 is LNHNV and CDR2 is YYDKDF (reference sequence). Trimming pared 0 bases from V and 4 bases from J, leaving 4 bases between. CDR3 amino acids: CATSRDAYEQYF. The CDR3 DNA sequence: TGTGCCACCAGCAGAGATGCGTACGAGCAGTACTTC.

This clonotype was picked up a small number of times. The chain is built from TRBV27 and TRBJ1-4; D not certain. V lost 6 bases and J 8 bases, leaving 16 bases between the germline ends. CDR3 length equals 14 residues. Germline assignment: CDR1 MNHEY and CDR2 SMNVEV (reference sequence). This CDR3 reads CASRQVLDDEKLFF. Here the CDR3 DNA reads TGTGCCAGCAGACAAGTATTAGATGACGAAAAACTGTTTTTT.